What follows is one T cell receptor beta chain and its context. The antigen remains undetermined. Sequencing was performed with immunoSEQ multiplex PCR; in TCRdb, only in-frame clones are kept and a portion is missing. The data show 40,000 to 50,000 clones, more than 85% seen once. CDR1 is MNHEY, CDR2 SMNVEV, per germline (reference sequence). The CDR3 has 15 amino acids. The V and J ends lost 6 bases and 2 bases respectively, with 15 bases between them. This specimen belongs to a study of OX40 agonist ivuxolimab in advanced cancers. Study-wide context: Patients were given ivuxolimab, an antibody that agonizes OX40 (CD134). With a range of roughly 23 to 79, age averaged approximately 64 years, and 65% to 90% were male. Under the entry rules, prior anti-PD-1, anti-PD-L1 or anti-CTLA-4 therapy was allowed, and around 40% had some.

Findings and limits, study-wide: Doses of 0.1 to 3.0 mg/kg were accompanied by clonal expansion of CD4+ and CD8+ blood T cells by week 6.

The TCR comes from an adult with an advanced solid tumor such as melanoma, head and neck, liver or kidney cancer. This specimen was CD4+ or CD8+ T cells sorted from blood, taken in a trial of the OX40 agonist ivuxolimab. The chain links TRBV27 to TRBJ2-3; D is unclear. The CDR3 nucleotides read TGTGCCAGCAGCTCGGGTGGGGTAAACACAGATACGCAGTATTTT. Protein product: CASSSGGVNTDTQYF.